This TCR beta chain stems from a study of metastatic and nonmetastatic thyroid tumors. This clone was counted many times. As the CDR3 is not closed by the conserved phenylalanine or tryptophan, this likely results from a read error. With MiXCR, TCRdb called clones anew from the PCR reads. The table includes almost 9,000 clones, roughly 14% detected once. The V gene lost 3 bases and the J gene lost 1 base, with 9 bases spanning the gap. The CDR3 covers 14 residues. Thyroid surgery took place with no prior treatment in any patient. This clonotype was obtained from a female donor with papillary thyroid cancer or a benign thyroid nodule (not recorded which). Some clones in this sample may be carry-over from other donors' samples. The J gene is TRBJ1-1, the V gene TRBV12-3 or TRBV12-4, with D hard to call. Sequenced material: blood. The CDR3 nucleotides read TGTGCCAGCAGTTTGTTCCGGGCGAACACTGAAGCTTTCTCT. Amino acid sequence: CASSLFRANTEAFS.